Here is one T cell receptor (beta chain) with its context. Antigen specificity is unknown. Germline and junction disagree at one end, which may indicate a read error. The sample is drawn from a study of blood T cells in healthy people across ages. Germline assignment: CDR1 SGHRS and CDR2 YFSETQ. CDR3 length: 15 residues. Regarding the study as a whole: Naive CD4+ cell counts and diversity both ran higher in long-lived than in aged donors.

Next came a second PCR, run for about 6 to 12 cycles, which used a sample-barcoded 5' primer along with a J-beta primer mix. Via MiXCR, TCRdb re-called the 5' RACE reads, giving one row per CDR3 protein. The sample consists of over 600,000 distinct CDR3 sequences, less than 45% of them appearing once. This clonotype originated in a man older than 75 in good health. The rearrangement uses TRBV5-1 and TRBJ2-7; 9 bases line up with TRBD1. Sequencing used blood. CDR3 region: CTSSSGGTGKSEQYF. CDR3 bases: TGCACCAGCAGCAGTGGAGGGACAGGGAAGTCCGAGCAGTACTTC.